One and the same sample provided the 27 T cell receptor beta chains below, sequenced in a study of blood T cell repertoires in COVID-19. Profiling relied on immunoSEQ multiplex PCR, and the TCRdb table lists in-frame clones only, not all of them. The sample yields about 210,000 clones, 83% seen once. What was sequenced was peripheral blood. All receptors come from a woman aged 40 to 49 with active or convalescent COVID-19.

This chain links TRBV5-6 with TRBJ2-7; TRBD1 matches at 8 bases. The CDR3 extends over 15 amino acids. Trimming took 1 base from V and 0 from J; bases not matched to a gene: 3. The germline CDR1 and CDR2 sequences are SGHDT and YYEEEE. The DNA for the CDR3 is TGTGCCAGCAGCTTGACAGGGGGGAGCTCCTACGAGCAGTACTTC. Amino acid sequence: CASSLTGGSSYEQYF.

DNA of the CDR3: TGTGCCAGCAGTTTATGGTCCTCGGCGGGAGTCGCCAGCTCCTACAATGAGCAGTTCTTC. This encodes CASSLWSSAGVASSYNEQFF. V and J are TRBV28 and TRBJ2-1, with TRBD2 matching over 7 bases. With V trimmed by 0 bases and J by 0 bases, 14 bases remained unmatched. CDR1 MDHEN and CDR2 SYDVKM come from the germline V gene. The CDR3 loop spans 20 amino acids.

This clone was seen a handful of times. The V and J genes are TRBV29-1 and TRBJ1-6, with D perhaps TRBD1 (6 bases). Per germline, CDR1 SQVTM and CDR2 ANQGSEA. The CDR3 runs 14 residues. Trimming cost V 7 bases and J 0 bases, with 10 bases left between them. CDR3 residues: CSARTDSYNSPLHF. Here the CDR3 DNA reads TGCAGCGCCCGGACAGACTCCTATAATTCACCCCTCCACTTT.

The chain combines TRBV30 with TRBJ2-3, with a weak D call TRBD2 (5 bases). The V end lost 0 bases, the J end lost 0 bases, and 13 bases lay between the germline ends. Germline CDR1 GTSNPN, CDR2 SVGIG (reference sequence). The CDR3 consists of 16 residues. The CDR3 reads CAWSVFGSASTDTQYF. The CDR3 DNA follows: TGTGCCTGGAGTGTTTTCGGTAGCGCTAGCACAGATACGCAGTATTTT.

The chain is built from TRBV19 and TRBJ1-2; maybe TRBD1 (5 bases). This CDR3 region has 16 residues. Germline values: CDR1 LNHDA, CDR2 SQIVND (reference sequence). V lost 2 bases to trimming and J lost 4 bases, with 17 bases between them. CDR3 coding DNA: TGTGCCAGTAGTATACGGGCGCGACAGAACGGCTATGGCTACACCTTC. This encodes CASSIRARQNGYGYTF.

CDR3 DNA: TGTGCCTGGAGTGTACTAGCGGTAGGCGACAATGAGCAGTTCTTC. It is translated as CAWSVLAVGDNEQFF. The gene calls are TRBV30 and TRBJ2-1; 8 nucleotides agree with TRBD2. The CDR3 loop spans 15 amino acids. Germline V gene lookup returns CDR1 GTSNPN and CDR2 SVGIG (reference sequence). With 0 bases clipped from V and 5 bases from J, the junction kept 6 bases outside the gene matches.

The rearrangement links TRBV6-2 or TRBV6-3 to TRBJ2-1; TRBD1 might be the D (5 bases). Germline lookup yields CDR1 MNHEY and CDR2 SVGEGT. This CDR3 region has 15 residues. The V end lost 5 bases, the J end lost 5 bases, and 16 bases lay between the germline ends. The CDR3: CASSMLAGLDNEQFF. The CDR3 DNA sequence: TGTGCCAGCAGTATGCTCGCAGGGTTGGACAATGAGCAGTTCTTC.

Comments on this clone: Germline is not matched at one junction end, which may reflect a read error. This chain connects TRBV19 to TRBJ1-1; 7 bases agree with TRBD1. CDR1 LNHDA and CDR2 SQIVND come from the germline V gene (reference sequence). The CDR3 spans 12 residues. This chain's CDR3 is CASSMGMRQGVF. DNA of the CDR3: TGTGCCAGTAGTATGGGTATGCGCCAGGGGGTTTTT.

The chain couples TRBV25-1 to TRBJ2-5, with 9 bases matching TRBD2. The CDR3 sequence is 17 residues long. CDR1 is MGHDK, CDR2 SYGVNS, per germline. Trimming removed 4 bases from V and 0 bases from J; junction bases left unmatched: 9. The CDR3 nucleotides read TGTGCCAGCAGTGTGCCCGTCCTAGCGGGGAACCAAGAGACCCAGTACTTC. Amino acids: CASSVPVLAGNQETQYF. Combining the CDR3 with reference TRBV25-1 and TRBJ2-5 gives the whole variable domain EADIYQTPRYLVIGTGKKITLECSQTMGHDKMYWYQQDPGMELHLIHYSYGVNSTEKGDLSSESTVSRIRTEHFPLTLESARPSHTSQYLCASSVPVLAGNQETQYFGPGTRLLVL.

The DNA of the CDR3 is TGTGCCACCCGCAACAGGGGTGAAGCTTTCTTT. The encoded protein is CATRNRGEAFF. The V gene is TRBV24-1, the J gene TRBJ1-1, with 7 bases lining up with TRBD1. The germline V gene has CDR1 KGHDR and CDR2 SFDVKD. CDR3 size: 11 residues. Trimming removed 9 bases from V and 7 bases from J; junction bases left unmatched: 4.

This sequence joins TRBV7-9 and TRBJ1-5; the D gene is possibly TRBD1 (5 bases). Trimming removed 5 bases at V and 8 bases at J, with 13 bases between. The CDR3 is 13 amino acids. Per the germline V gene, CDR1 is SEHNR and CDR2 is FQNEAQ (reference sequence). The CDR3 protein is CASSTGHPEPQHF. The CDR3 DNA reads TGTGCCAGCAGCACTGGACACCCTGAGCCCCAGCATTTT.

This clone came up once. The chain is built from TRBV3-1 (or the pseudogene TRBV3-2) and TRBJ2-3; TRBD1 matches at 9 bases. This CDR3 has 17 residues. The germline gives CDR1 LGHDT, CDR2 YNNKEL (reference sequence). J lost 2 bases, V lost 4 bases, and 10 bases had no gene match. The CDR3: CASSPATGGASTDTQYF. Here the CDR3 DNA reads TGTGCCAGCAGCCCAGCAACAGGGGGCGCGTCCACAGATACGCAGTATTTT.

The CDR3 is CASSLDREEETQYF. The CDR3 DNA reads TGTGCCAGCAGCCTCGACAGGGAAGAGGAGACCCAGTACTTC. The chain carries TRBV11-3 and TRBJ2-5; 7 bases match TRBD1. CDR1 is SGHNT, CDR2 YENEEA, per germline. The CDR3 spans 14 residues. The junction had 8 bases not matched to a gene; V was cut back by 5 bases and J by 5 bases. Variable domain in full (rest from reference TRBV11-3 and TRBJ2-5): EAGVVQSPRYKIIEKKQPVAFWCNPISGHNTLYWYLQNLGQGPELLIRYENEEAVDDSQLPKDRFSAERLKGVDSTLKIQPAELGDSAVYLCASSLDREEETQYFGPGTRLLVL.

This chain links TRBV5-1 with TRBJ2-5; 10 bases are a match to TRBD1. Trimming removed 1 base from V and 5 bases from J; junction bases left unmatched: 5. Germline assignment: CDR1 SGHRS and CDR2 YFSETQ. The CDR3 loop spans 15 amino acids. CDR3 in amino acids: CASSLRQGASETQYF. The CDR3 nucleotides read TGCGCCAGCAGCTTGAGACAGGGGGCTAGTGAGACCCAGTACTTC.

The J gene is TRBJ2-3, the V gene TRBV4-3; 11 positions match TRBD2. The CDR3 contains 15 residues. Per germline, CDR1 LGHNA and CDR2 YSLEER. Unmatched junction bases numbered 4, after V lost 3 bases and J lost 5 bases. CDR3 nucleotide sequence: TGCGCCAGCAGCCAGGGGACTAGCGGTTTAGATACGCAGTATTTT. It is translated as CASSQGTSGLDTQYF.

The genes are TRBV7-8 and TRBJ1-3; D might be TRBD1 (6 bases). The CDR3 has 16 amino acids. Germline V gene lookup returns CDR1 SGHVS and CDR2 FQNEAQ. V lost 5 bases and J 5 bases, leaving 19 bases between the germline ends. Written as DNA, the CDR3 is TGTGCCAGCAGCCGCAATACCGGGACAAAGAGAAACACCATATATTTT. This encodes CASSRNTGTKRNTIYF.

This clone has just a few counts. The V call is TRBV28, the J call TRBJ1-4; 7 bases agree with TRBD1. This CDR3 spans 16 amino acids. The junction had 14 bases not matched to a gene; V was cut back by 5 bases and J by 8 bases. Germline V CDR1 and CDR2: MDHEN, SYDVKM. The CDR3 DNA sequence: TGTGCCAGCAGTCCTGACCCGGGACAGCACAGAGAAAAACTGTTTTTT. Its protein product is CASSPDPGQHREKLFF.

In this sample, this clone turned up a few times. V and J are TRBV11-3 and TRBJ1-2; no clear D gene. The CDR3 covers 14 residues. The ends were cut back, 4 bases at V and 3 bases at J, with 12 bases in the middle. Germline CDR1 and CDR2: SGHNT and YENEEA. The DNA for the CDR3 is TGTGCCAGCAGCTCCTCGGGAGGCTACTATGGCTACACCTTC. As protein: CASSSSGGYYGYTF.

The rearrangement joins TRBV29-1 to TRBJ1-5, with a possible D match to TRBD1 (6 bases). The CDR3 contains 13 residues. Germline CDR1 reads SQVTM; CDR2 reads ANQGSEA. V lost 6 bases and J lost 4, with 13 bases in between. The CDR3 DNA reads TGCAGCGTGGAGGACAGTGCTAATCAGCCCCAGCATTTT. It yields the protein CSVEDSANQPQHF.

The genes are TRBV5-1 and TRBJ1-6, with D perhaps matching TRBD1 (5 bases). The germline gives CDR1 SGHRS, CDR2 YFSETQ. This CDR3 has 17 residues. The V and J ends lost 1 base and 6 bases respectively, with 17 bases between them. The DNA of the CDR3 is TGCGCCAGCAGCTTGTTTTCCCCGACAGTGACTAATTCACCCCTCCACTTT. Translated, it gives CASSLFSPTVTNSPLHF. Based on the CDR3 plus reference TRBV5-1 and TRBJ1-6, the full variable domain is KAGVTQTPRYLIKTRGQQVTLSCSPISGHRSVSWYQQTPGQGLQFLFEYFSETQRNKGNFPGRFSGRQFSNSRSEMNVSTLELGDSALYLCASSLFSPTVTNSPLHFGNGTRLTVT.

This chain joins TRBV10-2 and TRBJ2-7, with D hard to call. V was shortened by 2 bases and J by 6 bases, with 5 bases between the two germline ends. This CDR3 region has 11 residues. CDR1 is WSHSY and CDR2 is SAAADI in the germline V gene. This chain's CDR3 is CASSELSEQYF. In DNA, the CDR3 is TGCGCCAGCAGTGAGCTGTCCGAGCAGTACTTC.

In its sample, this clone was seen once. The DNA of the CDR3 is TGTGCCAGTAGCTACGGGGCGGGGGACAGGACTTATGGCTACACCTTC. This gives the protein CASSYGAGDRTYGYTF. This chain connects TRBV19 to TRBJ1-2; 8 bases are shared with TRBD1. V lost 6 bases, J lost 5 bases, and 14 bases stayed unmatched. The CDR3 runs 16 residues. The germline CDR1 and CDR2 sequences are LNHDA and SQIVND (reference sequence).

The V gene is TRBV24-1, the J gene TRBJ2-1; 8 positions agree with TRBD1. Germline loops: CDR1 KGHDR, CDR2 SFDVKD. V lost 0 bases to trimming and J lost 3 bases; unmatched junction nucleotides: 6. The CDR3 contains 17 residues. The CDR3 is CATSDLRGTGDYNEQFF. DNA for the CDR3: TGTGCCACCAGTGATTTGCGTGGGACAGGCGACTACAATGAGCAGTTCTTC.

The genes are TRBV2 and TRBJ1-2; TRBD1 might be the D (6 bases). V was pared by 4 bases and J by 1 base, with 7 bases between. CDR1 is SNHLY and CDR2 is FYNNEI in the germline V gene. The CDR3 is 13 amino acids. CDR3 sequence reads: CASSGQVNYGYTF. Here the CDR3 DNA reads TGTGCCAGCAGTGGACAGGTTAACTATGGCTACACCTTC.

With regard to this clone: A read error may account for a junction end that differs from germline. V gene TRBV7-7 combines with J gene TRBJ2-2, with 11 bases matching TRBD2. This CDR3 spans 18 amino acids. CDR1 SSHAT and CDR2 FNYEAQ come from the germline V gene (reference sequence). The chain's CDR3 is CASSLSPSGGLNTGELFF. The CDR3 DNA sequence: TGTGCTAGCAGCTTAAGTCCTAGCGGGGGGTTGAACACCGGGGAGCTGTTTTTT.

This chain connects TRBV19 to TRBJ2-6; 9 nucleotides align to TRBD2. V was pared by 3 bases and J by 0 bases, with 9 bases of the junction left unmatched. CDR1 is LNHDA, CDR2 SQIVND, per germline (reference sequence). The CDR3 sequence is 19 residues long. In DNA, the CDR3 is TGTGCCAGTAGTATTAAGCGGGAGGCCCTCCTCTCTGGGGCCAACGTCCTGACTTTC. Its protein is CASSIKREALLSGANVLTF.

The chain couples TRBV15 to TRBJ1-2; 7 bases are shared with TRBD1. Germline loops: CDR1 LNHNV, CDR2 YYDKDF (reference sequence). The CDR3 sequence is 15 residues long. The J segment lost 4 bases and the V segment lost 3 bases, leaving 8 bases of the junction unmatched. For the CDR3, the DNA is TGTGCCACCAGCAGGGGGGTGGCAGGGGGCTATGGCTACACCTTC. It encodes CATSRGVAGGYGYTF.